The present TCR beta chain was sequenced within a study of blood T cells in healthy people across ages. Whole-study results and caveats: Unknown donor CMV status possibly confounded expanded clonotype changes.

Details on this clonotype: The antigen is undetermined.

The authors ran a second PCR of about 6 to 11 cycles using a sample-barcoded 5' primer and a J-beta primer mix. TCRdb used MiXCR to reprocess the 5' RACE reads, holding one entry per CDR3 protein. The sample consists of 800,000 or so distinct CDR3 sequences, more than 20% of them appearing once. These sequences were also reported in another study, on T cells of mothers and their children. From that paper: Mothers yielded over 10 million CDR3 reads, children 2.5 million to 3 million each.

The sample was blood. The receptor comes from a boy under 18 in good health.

The CDR3 bases are TGTGCCAGCAGCAACAGACGGCGGGGGGGCGGAGAGACCCAGTACTTC. Translation gives CASSNRRRGGGETQYF. This chain links TRBV7-2 with TRBJ2-5; 9 bases match TRBD2. Germline assignment: CDR1 SGHTA and CDR2 FQGNSA. The CDR3 length is 16 residues. V shed 5 bases and J 4 bases; nucleotides not matched to a gene: 11. The full variable domain, its missing parts supplied by reference TRBV7-2 and TRBJ2-5, is GAGVSQSPSNKVTEKGKDVELRCDPISGHTALYWYRQSLGQGLEFLIYFQGNSAPDKSGLPSDRFSAERTGGSVSTLTIQRTQQEDSAVYLCASSNRRRGGGETQYFGPGTRLLVL.